This T cell receptor beta chain was retrieved from a study of T cell changes during pregnancy in multiple sclerosis. Profiling relied on immunoSEQ multiplex PCR, and the TCRdb table lists in-frame clones only, not all of them. The sample includes about 92,000 clones, 80% to 95% of them seen just once. Material: peripheral blood, obtained in the first trimester of pregnancy. The sequence came from a female donor with multiple sclerosis, enrolled in a pregnancy study.

CDR3 nucleotides: TGTGCCAGCAGCCCGGACAGGTATGGCTACACCTTC. This codes for CASSPDRYGYTF. This chain connects TRBV27 to TRBJ1-2, with 7 bases fitting TRBD1. With V trimmed by 6 bases and J by 5 bases, 3 bases remained unmatched. This CDR3 spans 12 amino acids. The V gene's germline CDR1 is MNHEY and CDR2 SMNVEV (reference sequence).